The present T cell receptor beta chain was sequenced within a study of shared clonotypes between healthy human individuals. Regarding the study as a whole: Sequencing depth was expected to influence donor clonotype sharing.

V shed 5 bases and J shed 1 base, with 17 bases lying between them. This CDR3 region has 16 residues. Looked up from germline, CDR1 is SEHNR and CDR2 is FQNEAQ (reference sequence). Per the original methods: ImmunoSEQ output held junction-only sequences without quality scores, so filtering differed. TCRdb's copy holds only in-frame clones and misses some; the assay was immunoSEQ multiplex PCR. The DNA gave D and trimming, while V, J and clone size come from that table. Counted here are around 690,000 clones, about nine tenths occurring once; the ten biggest clones make up 30% to 35%. Remarks on this clone: The antigen is undetermined.

V is TRBV7-9 and J is TRBJ2-5, with D possibly being TRBD2 (5 bases). Sequences were obtained from memory CD8+ T cells from PBMCs. The sample's subset: CD45RO+ cells pooled with CCR7-negative TemRA cells. The sequence was obtained from a man between 18 and 29 years old in good health. Some clones in this sample may be carry-over from other donors' samples. DNA of the CDR3: TGTGCCAGCAGCCCGGGGTACAGAGACCTCCAAGAGACCCAGTACTTC. Protein product: CASSPGYRDLQETQYF.